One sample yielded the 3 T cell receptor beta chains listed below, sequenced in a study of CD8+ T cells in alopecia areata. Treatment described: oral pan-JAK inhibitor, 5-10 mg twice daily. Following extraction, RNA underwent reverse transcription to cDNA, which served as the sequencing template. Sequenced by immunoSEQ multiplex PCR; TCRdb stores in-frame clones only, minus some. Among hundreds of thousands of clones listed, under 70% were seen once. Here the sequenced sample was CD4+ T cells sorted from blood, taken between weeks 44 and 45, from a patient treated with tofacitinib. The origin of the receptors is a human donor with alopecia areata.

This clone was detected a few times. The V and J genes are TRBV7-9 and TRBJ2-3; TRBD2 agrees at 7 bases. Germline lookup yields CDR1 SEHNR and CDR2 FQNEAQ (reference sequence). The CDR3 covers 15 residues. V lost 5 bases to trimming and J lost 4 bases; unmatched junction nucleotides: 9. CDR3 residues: CASSPGGSWADTQYF. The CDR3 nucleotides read TGTGCCAGCAGCCCCGGGGGGTCCTGGGCAGATACGCAGTATTTT. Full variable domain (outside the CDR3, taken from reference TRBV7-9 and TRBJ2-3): DTGVSQNPRHKITKRGQNVTFRCDPISEHNRLYWYRQTLGQGPEFLTYFQNEAQLEKSRLLSDRFSAERPKGSFSTLEIQRTEQGDSAMYLCASSPGGSWADTQYFGPGTRLTVL.

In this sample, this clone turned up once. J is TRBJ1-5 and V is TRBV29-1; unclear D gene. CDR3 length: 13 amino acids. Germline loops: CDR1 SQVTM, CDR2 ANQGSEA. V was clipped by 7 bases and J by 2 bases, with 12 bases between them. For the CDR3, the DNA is TGCAGCGCCCAGGAATATCGCAATCAGCCCCAGCATTTT. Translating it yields CSAQEYRNQPQHF. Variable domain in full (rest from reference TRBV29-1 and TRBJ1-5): SAVISQKPSRDICQRGTSLTIQCQVDSQVTMMFWYRQQPGQSLTLIATANQGSEATYESGFVIDKFPISRPNLTFSTLTVSNMSPEDSSIYLCSAQEYRNQPQHFGDGTRLSIL.

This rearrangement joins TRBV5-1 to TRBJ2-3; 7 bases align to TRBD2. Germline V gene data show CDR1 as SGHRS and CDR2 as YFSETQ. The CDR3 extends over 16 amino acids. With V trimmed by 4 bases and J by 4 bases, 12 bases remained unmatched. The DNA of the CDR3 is TGCGCCAGCAGCCTCGGGACTACTTCTAGGGCAGATACGCAGTATTTT. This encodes CASSLGTTSRADTQYF.